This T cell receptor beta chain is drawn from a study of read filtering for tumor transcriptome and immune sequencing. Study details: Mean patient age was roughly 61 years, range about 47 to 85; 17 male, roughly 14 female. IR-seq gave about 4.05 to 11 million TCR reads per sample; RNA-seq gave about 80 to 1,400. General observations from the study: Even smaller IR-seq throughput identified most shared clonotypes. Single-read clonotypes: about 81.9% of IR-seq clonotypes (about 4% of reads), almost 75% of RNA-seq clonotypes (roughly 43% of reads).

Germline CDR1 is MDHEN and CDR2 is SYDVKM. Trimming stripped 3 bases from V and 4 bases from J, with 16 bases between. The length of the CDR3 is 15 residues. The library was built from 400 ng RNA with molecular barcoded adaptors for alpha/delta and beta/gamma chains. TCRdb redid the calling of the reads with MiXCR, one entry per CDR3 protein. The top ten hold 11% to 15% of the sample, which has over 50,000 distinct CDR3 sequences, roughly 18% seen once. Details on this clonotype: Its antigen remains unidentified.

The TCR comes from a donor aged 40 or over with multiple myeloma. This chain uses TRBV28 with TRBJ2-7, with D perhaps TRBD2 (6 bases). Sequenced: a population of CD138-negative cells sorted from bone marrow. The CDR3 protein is CASSLPSAQLYEQYF. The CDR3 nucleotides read TGTGCCAGCAGTTTGCCTAGCGCGCAGTTATACGAGCAGTACTTC. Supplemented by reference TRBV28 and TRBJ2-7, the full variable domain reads DVKVTQSSRYLVKRTGEKVFLECVQDMDHENMFWYRQDPGLGLRLIYFSYDVKMKEKGDIPEGYSVSREKKERFSLILESASTNQTSMYLCASSLPSAQLYEQYFGPGTRLTVT.